The 21 T cell receptor beta chains presented below share a single source sample, sequenced in a study of T cells expressing NK-cell markers. TCRdb reprocessed the 5' RACE reads and reports one entry per CDR3 protein, with no DNA. Its listing shows more than 120,000 distinct CDR3 sequences. Sequencing was performed on blood T cells: a sorted CD56 or NKG2C T cell subset, CD4+ or CD8+ T cells, or bulk PBMC T cells (not recorded which). The receptors derive from a man aged 18 to 30 in good health.

The rearrangement joins TRBV6-5 to TRBJ2-1; TCRdb's D call, TRBD1, is unchecked because there is no DNA. The CDR3 covers 15 residues. CDR1 is MNHEY and CDR2 is SVGAGI in the germline V gene. The CDR3 region is CASSYYATGGNEQFF.

This sequence joins TRBV30 and TRBJ2-1. Germline V gives CDR1 GTSNPN, CDR2 SVGIG (reference sequence). The CDR3 sequence is 11 residues long. The CDR3 loop is CAWSPLNEQFF.

The chain links TRBV19 to TRBJ2-1; the TCRdb call, TRBD1, lacks DNA for checking. The CDR3 contains 15 residues. Germline V gene lookup returns CDR1 LNHDA and CDR2 SQIVND (reference sequence). CDR3: CASSIRDSTYNEQFF.

The gene calls are TRBV5-1 and TRBJ2-1; TCRdb calls TRBD2, which cannot be checked without DNA. The CDR3 extends over 13 amino acids. Germline V gene lookup returns CDR1 SGHRS and CDR2 YFSETQ. The chain's CDR3 is CASSWLAGAEQFF.

V gene TRBV3-1 combines with J gene TRBJ1-4. CDR3 length: 16 residues. Germline CDR1 and CDR2: LGHDT and YNNKEL (reference sequence). The CDR3 is CASSQEGGEREEKLFF.

The chain joins TRBV20-1 to TRBJ2-2; the D gene TCRdb calls, TRBD2, cannot be checked with no DNA. From germline, CDR1 is DFQATT and CDR2 SNEGSKA (reference sequence). The CDR3 has 14 amino acids. The CDR3 here is CSAPATSGTGELFF.

This chain connects TRBV6-1 to TRBJ2-3; TCRdb gives TRBD2 as the D gene, but with no DNA this cannot be confirmed. CDR3 length: 15 residues. Germline assignment: CDR1 MNHNS and CDR2 SASEGT. CDR3: CASRPGLGNTDTQYF.

The rearrangement links TRBV20-1 to TRBJ2-1; the TCRdb call, TRBD2, lacks DNA for checking. The CDR3 runs 16 residues. Germline-derived CDR1 and CDR2 are DFQATT and SNEGSKA (reference sequence). CDR3 residues: CSARGTSQPTYNEQFF.

The J gene is TRBJ1-1, the V gene TRBV14; TCRdb's assignment of TRBD1 cannot be checked, as there is no DNA. CDR1 and CDR2 from the germline V gene are SGHDN and FVKESK. The CDR3 runs 17 residues. The CDR3 is CASSQEGGGLFHTEAFF. Drawing the rest from reference TRBV14 and TRBJ1-1, the complete variable domain is EAGVTQFPSHSVIEKGQTVTLRCDPISGHDNLYWYRRVMGKEIKFLLHFVKESKQDESGMPNNRFLAERTGGTYSTLKVQPAELEDSGVYFCASSQEGGGLFHTEAFFGQGTRLTVV.

This CDR3 is CASSSIHTAYQETQYF. The chain carries TRBV7-8 and TRBJ2-5. This CDR3 is 16 amino acids long. Germline CDR1 reads SGHVS; CDR2 reads FQNEAQ.

The V and J genes are TRBV6-5 and TRBJ2-1. The germline V gene encodes CDR1 MNHEY and CDR2 SVGAGI. This CDR3 has 16 residues. CDR3 protein: CASSYSLTQFYNEQFF.

The CDR3: CASSSSSGTDATDTQYF. The chain links TRBV5-5 to TRBJ2-3; there is no DNA to check the TCRdb D call of TRBD1. The CDR3 sequence is 17 residues long. CDR1 and CDR2 (germline): SGHKS, YYEKEE (reference sequence).

The rearrangement uses TRBV4-3 and TRBJ2-1; TCRdb's D gene call, TRBD1, goes unchecked for lack of DNA. Germline CDR1 and CDR2: LGHNA and YSLEER. The CDR3 is made up of 13 amino acids. The CDR3 spells CASSQDRADEQFF.

This rearrangement joins TRBV29-1 to TRBJ2-3; TCRdb's D call of TRBD1 is untestable without DNA. The germline CDR1 and CDR2 sequences are SQVTM and ANQGSEA. The CDR3 has 15 amino acids. The CDR3 sequence is CSVEDAGSWVGTQYF.

The CDR3 loop is CASSYESRGRLTGELFF. The chain carries TRBV6-2 or TRBV6-3 and TRBJ2-2; TCRdb's D call, TRBD2, is unchecked because there is no DNA. CDR1 and CDR2 (germline): MNHEY, SVGEGT. The CDR3 consists of 17 residues.

The chain couples TRBV9 to TRBJ2-1; there is no DNA to check the TCRdb D call of TRBD1. Germline loops: CDR1 SGDLS, CDR2 YYNGEE. This CDR3 contains 14 residues. The CDR3 sequence: CASTDRGGNPEQFF.

The CDR3 spells CSATNPGVVNQPQHF. This chain connects TRBV20-1 to TRBJ1-5; the TCRdb D gene call, TRBD1, has no DNA to confirm it. CDR3 length: 15 amino acids. Germline values: CDR1 DFQATT, CDR2 SNEGSKA (reference sequence).

This chain joins TRBV7-7 and TRBJ1-5; TCRdb reports TRBD1, a call that lacks DNA to check it against. From germline, CDR1 is SSHAT and CDR2 FNYEAQ (reference sequence). This CDR3 region has 14 residues. The CDR3 region is CASSKGGKNQPQHF.

Here the CDR3 reads CASSPLWGEGRDEQFF. The genes are TRBV6-5 and TRBJ2-1; TCRdb's D call of TRBD2 is untestable without DNA. The CDR3 length is 16 residues. CDR1 and CDR2 (germline): MNHEY, SVGAGI.

The V and J genes are TRBV7-9 and TRBJ2-1; TCRdb proposes TRBD2, but this gene call is untestable without DNA. The germline V gene has CDR1 SEHNR and CDR2 FQNEAQ (reference sequence). The CDR3 has 12 residues. The CDR3 spells CASSLGRDSQFF.

The chain combines TRBV3-1 with TRBJ2-3; the D call of TRBD2 rests on TCRdb alone, since no DNA is present to check it. There are 16 residues in the CDR3. CDR1 is LGHDT and CDR2 is YNNKEL in the germline V gene (reference sequence). Here the CDR3 reads CASSQEKLVPTDTQYF.